The 12 T cell receptor beta chains listed next were all sequenced from one sample in a study of T cells in Graves' hyperthyroidism and ophthalmopathy. Amplified TCR beta CDR3 regions came from RNA transcripts. HTBI primers were employed in a first-round RT-PCR of the TCR CDR3. TCRdb independently ran MiXCR on the multiplex PCR reads; one entry per CDR3 protein. The sample contains 340,000 or so distinct CDR3 sequences, 21% of which appear only once. Specimen: blood. These receptors were taken from a woman between 45 and 65 years old with Graves' hyperthyroidism.

As regards this clonotype: A read error may explain this, as a much larger clone is one base away. The chain joins TRBV6-2 or TRBV6-3 to TRBJ2-1; the match to TRBD1 covers 7 bases. The CDR3 runs to 15 residues. Germline-derived CDR1 and CDR2 are MNHEY and SVGEGT. CDR3 protein: CVSSSSGTDHNEQFF. The CDR3 bases are TGTGTCAGCAGCTCCTCCGGGACAGACCACAATGAGCAGTTCTTC.

The gene calls are TRBV6-5 and TRBJ2-1, with TRBD2 identical over 7 bases. Germline CDR1 and CDR2: MNHEY and SVGAGI. The CDR3 extends over 15 amino acids. J lost 3 bases, V lost 0 bases, and 2 bases had no gene match. The CDR3 spells CASSYSASGYNEQFF. The DNA for the CDR3 is TGTGCCAGCAGTTACTCGGCTAGCGGCTACAATGAGCAGTTCTTC.

This clonotype was found many times. V usage is TRBV7-2 and J usage is TRBJ2-1, with TRBD2 identical over 10 bases. CDR3 length: 16 amino acids. The germline gives CDR1 SGHTA, CDR2 FQGNSA. The V segment lost 5 bases and the J segment 4 bases; nucleotides outside the gene matches: 8. CDR3 sequence: CASSPRGLAVYNEQFF. CDR3 nucleotides: TGTGCCAGCAGCCCGCGAGGACTAGCGGTGTACAATGAGCAGTTCTTC.

This clonotype was seen a few times. This chain connects TRBV27 to TRBJ2-7; D is perhaps TRBD1 (6 bases). The V gene lost 4 bases and the J gene lost 3 bases, with 13 bases spanning the gap. Germline V gene data show CDR1 as MNHEY and CDR2 as SMNVEV (reference sequence). The CDR3 contains 14 residues. The CDR3 reads CASSWGIGGYEQYF. In DNA form, the CDR3 reads TGTGCCAGCAGTTGGGGGATAGGGGGCTACGAGCAGTACTTC.

This clonotype showed up many times. The CDR3 loop reads CASSPTPKSDYEQYF. The CDR3 DNA reads as TGTGCCAGCAGTCCTACCCCCAAAAGCGACTACGAGCAGTACTTC. J is TRBJ2-7 and V is TRBV2; no clear D gene. This CDR3 has 15 amino acids. CDR1 and CDR2 (germline): SNHLY, FYNNEI. V lost 5 bases and J lost 3, with 17 bases in between.

The gene calls are TRBV5-6 and TRBJ2-7, with unresolved D. Germline lookup yields CDR1 SGHDT and CDR2 YYEEEE. Trimming removed 3 bases from V and 7 bases from J, with 8 bases in between. There are 11 residues in the CDR3. DNA for the CDR3: TGTGCCAGCAGCTACAATTGGGAGCAGTACTTC. This sequence encodes CASSYNWEQYF.

In this sample, this clonotype turned up many times. The rearrangement uses TRBV11-2 and TRBJ1-1; 7 positions match TRBD1. CDR3 length equals 13 residues. Germline loops: CDR1 SGHAT, CDR2 FQNNGV. V was clipped by 3 bases and J by 8 bases; unmatched bases: 6. CDR3: CASSFVRGQEAFF. CDR3 DNA: TGTGCCAGCAGCTTCGTGAGGGGACAGGAAGCTTTCTTT.

This clonotype occurred many times. V and J are TRBV20-1 and TRBJ2-3; 13 positions match TRBD2. The CDR3 runs 18 residues. V trimming: 2 bases; J trimming: 1 base; junction bases outside the gene matches: 9. From germline, CDR1 is DFQATT and CDR2 SNEGSKA (reference sequence). The CDR3 coding sequence is TGCAGTGCTAGATTGGGACTAGCGGGGATGATACGCACAGATACGCAGTATTTT. Its protein product is CSARLGLAGMIRTDTQYF.

The chain is built from TRBV6-1 and TRBJ2-1; 10 bases agree with TRBD2. The V gene's germline CDR1 is MNHNS and CDR2 SASEGT. V was pared by 3 bases and J by 7 bases, with 6 bases of the junction left unmatched. The length of the CDR3 is 15 residues. CDR3 sequence: CASSDGSGRRNEQFF. Written as DNA, the CDR3 is TGTGCCAGCAGTGACGGTAGCGGGAGGAGGAATGAGCAGTTCTTC.

In its sample, this clonotype was seen many times. V usage is TRBV2 and J usage is TRBJ1-2; D is perhaps TRBD1 (6 bases). CDR3 length equals 14 residues. V was trimmed by 2 bases and J by 2 bases, leaving 9 bases between them. Germline V gene lookup returns CDR1 SNHLY and CDR2 FYNNEI. For the CDR3, the DNA is TGTGCCAGCAGTGAACGGCAGGGGAACTATGGCTACACCTTC. As protein: CASSERQGNYGYTF. Looking up the rest from reference TRBV2 and TRBJ1-2 gives the full variable domain: EPEVTQTPSHQVTQMGQEVILRCVPISNHLYFYWYRQILGQKVEFLVSFYNNEISEKSEIFDDQFSVERPDGSNFTLKIRSTKLEDSAMYFCASSERQGNYGYTFGSGTRLTVV.

This clonotype was seen only a few times. The V gene is TRBV5-8, the J gene TRBJ1-2, with a tentative D call TRBD1 (5 bases). V lost 3 bases and J lost 5, with 14 bases in between. Germline V gene lookup returns CDR1 SGHTS and CDR2 YDEGEE. This CDR3 has 14 residues. CDR3 in amino acids: CASSSAWGSYGYTF. The CDR3 nucleotides read TGTGCCAGCAGCTCGGCCTGGGGCTCGTATGGCTACACCTTC.

The V gene is TRBV5-1, the J gene TRBJ1-6; D remains unclear. CDR1 is SGHRS, CDR2 YFSETQ, per germline. V was cut by 3 bases and J by 5 bases, with 12 bases left in between. The CDR3 contains 15 residues. CDR3: CASSWSDPHNSPLHF. CDR3 nucleotides: TGCGCCAGCAGCTGGTCGGACCCCCATAATTCACCCCTCCACTTT. Supplemented by reference TRBV5-1 and TRBJ1-6, the full variable domain reads KAGVTQTPRYLIKTRGQQVTLSCSPISGHRSVSWYQQTPGQGLQFLFEYFSETQRNKGNFPGRFSGRQFSNSRSEMNVSTLELGDSALYLCASSWSDPHNSPLHFGNGTRLTVT.